One and the same sample provided the 19 T cell receptor beta chains below, sequenced in a study of T cells after yellow fever vaccination. Each CDR3 protein gets one entry after TCRdb re-called the 5' RACE reads with MiXCR. The sample has some 320,000 distinct CDR3 sequences; approximately 4% are singletons. This specimen consisted of PBMCs, obtained 5 days after the yellow fever booster vaccination. These TCRs come from a man aged 18 to 35 who received the YFV17D yellow fever vaccine.

This clonotype showed up many times. V gene TRBV4-3 combines with J gene TRBJ2-3, with 9 bases aligning to TRBD2. CDR3 length equals 15 residues. J gave up 6 bases and V 6 bases, and 10 bases lay outside the gene matches. The V gene's germline CDR1 is LGHNA and CDR2 YSLEER. DNA of the CDR3: TGCGCCAGCAGTCAATCCAGGCTAGCGGGGGATACGCAGTATTTT. It translates to CASSQSRLAGDTQYF.

This clonotype was observed a few times. The chain carries TRBV6-6 and TRBJ1-5, with 8 bases identical to TRBD1. The CDR3 runs to 17 residues. The V segment lost 3 bases and the J segment 0 bases; nucleotides outside the gene matches: 7. The germline gives CDR1 MNHNY, CDR2 SVGAGI (reference sequence). CDR3 region: CASSYGQGWNSNQPQHF. DNA for the CDR3: TGTGCCAGCAGTTATGGACAGGGCTGGAATAGCAATCAGCCCCAGCATTTT.

Only a few counts were recorded for this clonotype. The CDR3 region is CASSRTRGGGGNQPQHF. The CDR3 DNA is TGTGCCAGCAGCCGCACCCGGGGAGGTGGGGGCAATCAGCCCCAGCATTTT. The rearrangement joins TRBV7-9 to TRBJ1-5, with no clear D. Germline CDR1 SEHNR, CDR2 FQNEAQ (reference sequence). Trimming removed 5 bases from V and 2 bases from J, with 19 bases in between. CDR3 length equals 17 residues.

This clonotype was seen at least ten times. J is TRBJ2-2 and V is TRBV7-2; no clear D gene. From germline, CDR1 is SGHTA and CDR2 FQGNSA. V lost 5 bases, J lost 4 bases, and 8 bases lay in between. CDR3 size: 13 residues. The CDR3 DNA reads as TGTGCCAGCAGCGCTGCTATCACCGGGGAGCTGTTTTTT. Its protein product is CASSAAITGELFF. The variable domain in full, with the rest retrieved from reference TRBV7-2 and TRBJ2-2, is GAGVSQSPSNKVTEKGKDVELRCDPISGHTALYWYRQSLGQGLEFLIYFQGNSAPDKSGLPSDRFSAERTGGSVSTLTIQRTQQEDSAVYLCASSAAITGELFFGEGSRLTVL.

This clonotype came up a few times. The genes are TRBV9 and TRBJ2-1; D gene ambiguous. The V gene lost 1 base and the J gene lost 5 bases, with 10 bases spanning the gap. CDR1 and CDR2 from the germline V gene are SGDLS and YYNGEE. The CDR3 spans 14 residues. The CDR3 loop is CASSVSERNNEQFF. The CDR3 bases are TGTGCCAGCAGCGTAAGCGAACGAAACAATGAGCAGTTCTTC.

V gene TRBV27 combines with J gene TRBJ1-1, with a weak D call TRBD1 (6 bases). Per the germline V gene, CDR1 is MNHEY and CDR2 is SMNVEV (reference sequence). The CDR3 has 17 amino acids. V dropped 7 bases and J dropped 3 bases, with 24 bases sitting between them. The CDR3 coding sequence is TGTGCCAGCAATACCACCCCGGACAGCAGACAGGACACTGAAGCTTTCTTT. It specifies CASNTTPDSRQDTEAFF.

This clonotype has more than one count but fewer than ten. The DNA for the CDR3 is TGCAGTGCTAGAGAAGCAGGCGCCTATGAAAAACTGTTTTTT. It is translated as CSAREAGAYEKLFF. V gene TRBV20-1 combines with J gene TRBJ1-4; D not certain. Germline loops: CDR1 DFQATT, CDR2 SNEGSKA (reference sequence). CDR3 size: 14 residues. With 0 bases removed from V and 6 bases from J, the gap between germline ends came to 11 bases.

The V call is TRBV5-5, the J call TRBJ1-1; D ambiguous. Between the trimmed V and J ends, which lost 5 bases and 4 bases, there was a span of 9 bases. Germline CDR1 SGHKS, CDR2 YYEKEE (reference sequence). CDR3 length: 12 amino acids. CDR3: CASSWVSTEAFF. The CDR3 coding sequence is TGTGCCAGCAGTTGGGTTAGCACTGAAGCTTTCTTT.

This clonotype was counted a few times. This chain connects TRBV29-1 to TRBJ1-3; no clear D gene. This CDR3 has 13 amino acids. The V gene lost 4 bases and the J gene lost 0 bases, with 7 bases spanning the gap. Germline lookup yields CDR1 SQVTM and CDR2 ANQGSEA. Here the CDR3 reads CSVGRDSGNTIYF. DNA for the CDR3: TGCAGCGTTGGGCGGGACTCTGGAAACACCATATATTTT. The entire variable domain, with the rest obtained from reference TRBV29-1 and TRBJ1-3, is as follows: SAVISQKPSRDICQRGTSLTIQCQVDSQVTMMFWYRQQPGQSLTLIATANQGSEATYESGFVIDKFPISRPNLTFSTLTVSNMSPEDSSIYLCSVGRDSGNTIYFGEGSWLTVV.

The chain combines TRBV27 with TRBJ1-4, with 9 bases fitting TRBD1. The germline V gene has CDR1 MNHEY and CDR2 SMNVEV (reference sequence). Losses at the gene ends were 3 bases for V and 4 bases for J; bases not matched to a gene: 3. The CDR3 runs to 15 residues. CDR3 in amino acids: CASSFQTGGNEKLFF. CDR3 nucleotides: TGTGCCAGCAGTTTCCAGACAGGGGGTAATGAAAAACTGTTTTTT.

This clonotype was counted many times. The J gene is TRBJ2-1, the V gene TRBV7-9; unclear D gene. Trimming left V 4 bases short and J 8 bases short, with 12 bases between. Germline loops: CDR1 SEHNR, CDR2 FQNEAQ (reference sequence). The CDR3 sequence is 13 residues long. The CDR3 DNA reads TGTGCCAGCAGCTCACCGCTCCGGGATGAGCAGTTCTTC. Translation: CASSSPLRDEQFF.

This clonotype has a handful of counts. This sequence joins TRBV4-1 and TRBJ2-3; D assignment may be TRBD1 or TRBD2 (5 bases each). Germline CDR1 and CDR2: MGHRA and YSYEKL. The CDR3 is made up of 15 amino acids. V shed 3 bases and J shed 2 bases, with 12 bases lying between them. CDR3 sequence reads: CASSQGTLNTDTQYF. DNA of the CDR3: TGCGCCAGCAGCCAGGGGACCCTTAACACAGATACGCAGTATTTT.

This clonotype occurred many times. The J gene is TRBJ2-7, the V gene TRBV4-1; TRBD1 or TRBD2 may be the D gene (5 bases each). The length of the CDR3 is 15 residues. Trimming cost V 4 bases and J 5 bases, with 18 bases left between them. Germline values: CDR1 MGHRA, CDR2 YSYEKL. For the CDR3, the DNA is TGCGCCAGCAGCCCGGGGCCTTGGTCGGATAACGAGCAGTACTTC. Amino acids: CASSPGPWSDNEQYF.

This clonotype was seen a handful of times. The chain uses TRBV5-1 and TRBJ2-5, with D tentatively TRBD2 (5 bases). There are 14 residues in the CDR3. CDR1 and CDR2 (germline): SGHRS, YFSETQ. Trimming left V 6 bases short and J 0 bases short, with 12 bases between. The CDR3, as DNA: TGCGCCAGCAAAAAGGGCGGGTACCAAGAGACCCAGTACTTC. Translated, it gives CASKKGGYQETQYF.

The CDR3 region is CASSVGGVSADTQYF. In DNA, the CDR3 is TGTGCCAGCAGCGTAGGAGGCGTTAGTGCAGATACGCAGTATTTT. The gene calls are TRBV9 and TRBJ2-3; no clear D gene. V shed 0 bases and J shed 4 bases, with 12 bases lying between them. The CDR3 has 15 amino acids. Germline V lookup: CDR1 SGDLS, CDR2 YYNGEE.

This clonotype has only a few counts. The V gene is TRBV29-1, the J gene TRBJ1-1; D is unclear. V was clipped by 7 bases and J by 2 bases, with 11 bases between them. The CDR3 is 12 residues long. Germline V gives CDR1 SQVTM, CDR2 ANQGSEA. In DNA form, the CDR3 reads TGCAGCGCTGACATACTAAACACTGAAGCTTTCTTT. This sequence encodes CSADILNTEAFF.

This clonotype came up a few times. The V gene is TRBV11-2, the J gene TRBJ2-2, with TRBD2 identical over 7 bases. The CDR3 runs 15 residues. V dropped 5 bases and J dropped 4; count of bases not matched to a gene: 7. The germline V gene encodes CDR1 SGHAT and CDR2 FQNNGV. CDR3 bases: TGTGCCAGCAGCCGCGTGGGGGAGGGCACCGGGGAGCTGTTTTTT. Its protein is CASSRVGEGTGELFF.

This clonotype appeared many times. This chain connects TRBV6-6 to TRBJ1-2; 10 positions match TRBD1. The CDR3 consists of 14 residues. V shed 6 bases and J 7 bases; nucleotides not matched to a gene: 8. Germline CDR1 and CDR2: MNHNY and SVGAGI (reference sequence). The CDR3 sequence is CASSSGQGSLGYTF. The CDR3 coding sequence is TGTGCCAGCAGCTCGGGACAGGGGAGTCTTGGCTACACCTTC.

This clonotype has only a few counts. V gene TRBV5-4 combines with J gene TRBJ2-2; D not resolved. The V and J ends lost 4 bases and 7 bases respectively, with 17 bases between them. CDR1 and CDR2 from the germline V gene are SGHNT and YYREEE (reference sequence). The CDR3 runs 15 residues. The CDR3 nucleotides are TGTGCCAGCAGCCCAGGTTCGGCGAGTAACGGGGAGCTGTTTTTT. Protein sequence: CASSPGSASNGELFF.